The TCR beta chain under discussion was sequenced for a study of T-cell reconstitution after alpha-beta-depleted transplantation in children. Preparing the TCRbeta library involved the use of unique molecular identifiers. From the PCR reads, TCRdb called clonotypes with MiXCR, one entry per CDR3 protein. The table lists about 600,000 distinct CDR3 sequences, over 9.5% of them singletons. Sequencing was performed on PBMCs from the stem cell graft donor, taken from the stem cell graft. This clonotype was sampled from a human donor who donated a stem cell graft to a child with acute myeloid leukemia.

CDR3 coding DNA: TGTGCCAGCAGCTTGATAAGGAACGCCGCAGATACGCAGTATTTT. This encodes CASSLIRNAADTQYF. The chain joins TRBV5-6 to TRBJ2-3; no clear D gene. The CDR3 length is 15 residues. Germline CDR1 reads SGHDT; CDR2 reads YYEEEE. With 1 base removed from V and 4 bases from J, the gap between germline ends came to 13 bases. The whole variable domain, filled in from reference TRBV5-6 and TRBJ2-3, reads DAGVTQSPTHLIKTRGQQVTLRCSPKSGHDTVSWYQQALGQGPQFIFQYYEEEERQRGNFPDRFSGHQFPNYSSELNVNALLLGDSALYLCASSLIRNAADTQYFGPGTRLTVL.